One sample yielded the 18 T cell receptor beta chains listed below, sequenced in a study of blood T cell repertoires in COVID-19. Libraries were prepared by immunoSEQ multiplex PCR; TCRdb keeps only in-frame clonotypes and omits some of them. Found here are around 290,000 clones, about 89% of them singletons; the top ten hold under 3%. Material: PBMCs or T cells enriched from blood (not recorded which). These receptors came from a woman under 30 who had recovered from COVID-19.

CDR3: CASSEWGRGSEGYTF. CDR3 nucleotide sequence: TGTGCCAGCAGTGAATGGGGCAGGGGCTCTGAAGGCTACACCTTC. This chain connects TRBV25-1 to TRBJ1-2, with D perhaps TRBD1 (6 bases). Between the trimmed V and J ends, which lost 1 base and 8 bases, there was a span of 17 bases. CDR3 size: 15 residues. The germline CDR1 and CDR2 sequences are MGHDK and SYGVNS.

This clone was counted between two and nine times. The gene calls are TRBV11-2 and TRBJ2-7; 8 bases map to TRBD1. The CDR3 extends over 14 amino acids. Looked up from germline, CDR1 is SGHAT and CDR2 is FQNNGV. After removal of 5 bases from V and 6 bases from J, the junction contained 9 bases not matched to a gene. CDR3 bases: TGTGCCAGCAGCCCCCAACAGGGGGGTCGCGAGCAGTACTTC. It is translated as CASSPQQGGREQYF.

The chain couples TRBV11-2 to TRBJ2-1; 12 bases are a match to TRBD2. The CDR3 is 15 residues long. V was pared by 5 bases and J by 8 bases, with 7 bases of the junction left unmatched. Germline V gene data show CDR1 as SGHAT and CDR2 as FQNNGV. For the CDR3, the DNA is TGTGCCAGCAGCCCCGGACTAGCGGGGTGGGATGAGCAGTTCTTC. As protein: CASSPGLAGWDEQFF.

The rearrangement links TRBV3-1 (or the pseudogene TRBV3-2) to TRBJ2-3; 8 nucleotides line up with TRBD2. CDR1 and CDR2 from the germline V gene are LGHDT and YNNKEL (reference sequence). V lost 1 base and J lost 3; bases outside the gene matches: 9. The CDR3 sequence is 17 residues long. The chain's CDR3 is CASSQVNPGGGTDTQYF. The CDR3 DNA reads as TGTGCCAGCAGCCAAGTTAATCCGGGCGGGGGGACAGATACGCAGTATTTT.

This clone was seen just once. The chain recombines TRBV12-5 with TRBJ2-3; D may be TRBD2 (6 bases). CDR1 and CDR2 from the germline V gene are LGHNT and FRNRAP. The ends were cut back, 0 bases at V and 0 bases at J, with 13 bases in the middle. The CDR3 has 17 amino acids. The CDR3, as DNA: TGTGCTAGTGGTTTGGTACTCTGGCGGGGAAGCACAGATACGCAGTATTTT. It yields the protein CASGLVLWRGSTDTQYF.

CDR3 sequence (DNA): TGTGCCAGCAGCCACGGCCGGGGTCCCTCCTACGAGCAGTACTTC. This gives the protein CASSHGRGPSYEQYF. The genes are TRBV3-1 (or the pseudogene TRBV3-2) and TRBJ2-7; tentative D call: TRBD2 (5 bases). CDR3 length equals 15 residues. Between the trimmed V and J ends, which lost 3 bases and 0 bases, there was a span of 12 bases. The germline V gene encodes CDR1 LGHDT and CDR2 YNNKEL (reference sequence).

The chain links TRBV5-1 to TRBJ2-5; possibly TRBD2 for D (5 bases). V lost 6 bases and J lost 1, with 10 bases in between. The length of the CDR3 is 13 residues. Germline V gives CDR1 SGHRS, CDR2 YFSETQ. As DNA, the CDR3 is TGCGCCAGCACCCGAAGCGGCCAAGAGACCCAGTACTTC. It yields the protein CASTRSGQETQYF.

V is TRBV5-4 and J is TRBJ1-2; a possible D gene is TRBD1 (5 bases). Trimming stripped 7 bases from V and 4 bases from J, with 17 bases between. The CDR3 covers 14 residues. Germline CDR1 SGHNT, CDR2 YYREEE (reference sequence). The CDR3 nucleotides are TGTGCCAGCGGATCTGGGCAGGGTCTCTATGGCTACACCTTC. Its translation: CASGSGQGLYGYTF. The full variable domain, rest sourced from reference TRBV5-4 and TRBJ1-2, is ETGVTQSPTHLIKTRGQQVTLRCSSQSGHNTVSWYQQALGQGPQFIFQYYREEENGRGNFPPRFSGLQFPNYSSELNVNALELDDSALYLCASGSGQGLYGYTFGSGTRLTVV.

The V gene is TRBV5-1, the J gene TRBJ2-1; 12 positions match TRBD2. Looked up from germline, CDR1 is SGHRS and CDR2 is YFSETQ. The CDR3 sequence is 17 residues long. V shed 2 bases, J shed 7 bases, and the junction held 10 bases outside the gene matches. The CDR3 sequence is CASSLIRLAGALNEQFF. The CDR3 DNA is TGCGCCAGCAGCTTAATTAGACTAGCGGGGGCCCTAAATGAGCAGTTCTTC.

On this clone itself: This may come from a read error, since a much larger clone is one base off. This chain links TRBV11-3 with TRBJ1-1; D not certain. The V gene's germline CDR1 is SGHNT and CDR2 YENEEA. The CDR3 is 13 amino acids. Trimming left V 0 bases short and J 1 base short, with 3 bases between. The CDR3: CASSLDRNTEAFF. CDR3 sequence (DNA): TGTGCCAGCAGCTTAGACAGGAACACTGAAGCTTTCTTT.

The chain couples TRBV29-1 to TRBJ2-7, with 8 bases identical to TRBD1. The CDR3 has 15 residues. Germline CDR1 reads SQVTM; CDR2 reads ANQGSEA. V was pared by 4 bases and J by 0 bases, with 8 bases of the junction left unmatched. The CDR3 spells CSVAGTGQNSYEQYF. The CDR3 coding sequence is TGCAGCGTTGCGGGGACAGGACAGAACTCCTACGAGCAGTACTTC.

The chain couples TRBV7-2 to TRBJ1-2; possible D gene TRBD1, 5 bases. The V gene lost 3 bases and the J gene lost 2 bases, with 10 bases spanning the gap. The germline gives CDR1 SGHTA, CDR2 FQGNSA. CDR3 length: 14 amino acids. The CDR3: CASSFSTDNYGYTF. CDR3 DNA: TGTGCCAGCAGCTTTTCGACAGACAACTATGGCTACACCTTC.

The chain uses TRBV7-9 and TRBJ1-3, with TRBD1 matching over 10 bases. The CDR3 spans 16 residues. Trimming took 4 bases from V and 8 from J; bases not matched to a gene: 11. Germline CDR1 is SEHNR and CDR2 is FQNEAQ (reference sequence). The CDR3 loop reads CASSSTPGTGVDTIYF. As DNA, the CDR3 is TGTGCCAGCAGCTCAACGCCAGGGACAGGGGTAGACACCATATATTTT.

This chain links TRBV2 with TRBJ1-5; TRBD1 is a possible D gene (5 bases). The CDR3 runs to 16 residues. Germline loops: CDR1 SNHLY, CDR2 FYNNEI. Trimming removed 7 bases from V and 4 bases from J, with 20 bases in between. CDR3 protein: CASTWHATRGNQPQHF. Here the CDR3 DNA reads TGTGCCAGCACCTGGCATGCCACTCGGGGGAATCAGCCCCAGCATTTT. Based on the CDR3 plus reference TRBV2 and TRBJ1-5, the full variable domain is EPEVTQTPSHQVTQMGQEVILRCVPISNHLYFYWYRQILGQKVEFLVSFYNNEISEKSEIFDDQFSVERPDGSNFTLKIRSTKLEDSAMYFCASTWHATRGNQPQHFGDGTRLSIL.

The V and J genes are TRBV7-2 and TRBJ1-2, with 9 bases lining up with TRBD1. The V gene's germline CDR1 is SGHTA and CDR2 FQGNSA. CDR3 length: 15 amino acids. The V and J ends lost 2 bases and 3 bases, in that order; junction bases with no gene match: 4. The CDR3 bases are TGTGCCAGCAGCTTATTGACAGGGGGAGACTATGGCTACACCTTC. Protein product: CASSLLTGGDYGYTF.

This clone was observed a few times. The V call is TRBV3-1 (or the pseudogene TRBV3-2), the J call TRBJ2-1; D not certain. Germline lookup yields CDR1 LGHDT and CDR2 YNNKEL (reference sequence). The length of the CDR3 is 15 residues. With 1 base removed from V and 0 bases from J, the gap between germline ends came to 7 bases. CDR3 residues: CASSQAPGSYNEQFF. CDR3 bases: TGTGCCAGCAGCCAAGCTCCGGGCTCCTACAATGAGCAGTTCTTC.

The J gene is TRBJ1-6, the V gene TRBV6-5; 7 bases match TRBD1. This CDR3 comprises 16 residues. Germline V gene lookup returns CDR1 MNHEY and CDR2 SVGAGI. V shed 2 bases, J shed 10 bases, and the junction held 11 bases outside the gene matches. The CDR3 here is CASSYANGQVWSPLHF. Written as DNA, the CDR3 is TGTGCCAGCAGTTACGCCAACGGACAGGTGTGGTCACCCCTCCACTTT.

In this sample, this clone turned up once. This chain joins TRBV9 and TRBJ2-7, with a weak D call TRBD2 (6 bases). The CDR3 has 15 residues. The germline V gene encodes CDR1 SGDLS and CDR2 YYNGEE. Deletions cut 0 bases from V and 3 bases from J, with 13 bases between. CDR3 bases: TGTGCCAGCAGCGTAGCCGGGAGCCTCTACTACGAGCAGTACTTC. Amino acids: CASSVAGSLYYEQYF.